This T cell receptor (beta chain) was profiled in a study of cytomegalovirus exposure and HLA in healthy donors. Study-level results: Presence/absence analysis assumed near-uniform sequencing depth across donors.

The primer mix had 60 Vbeta and 13 Jbeta primers. Sequencing was performed with immunoSEQ multiplex PCR; in TCRdb, only in-frame clones are kept and a portion is missing. The sample yields approximately 260,000 clones, roughly 81% seen once. A remark on this clone: Its antigen is currently unknown.

Sequenced sample: PBMCs. This receptor was taken from a woman aged 40 to 49 in good health and CMV-seropositive.

CDR3 nucleotides: TGTGCCAGCAGCTTAAGGGGGACCAGACAAGAGACCCAGTACTTC. Protein product: CASSLRGTRQETQYF. J is TRBJ2-5 and V is TRBV11-2; a possible D gene is TRBD1 (6 bases). Trimming shortened V by 2 bases and J by 2 bases, and 12 bases separated the two germline ends. Germline V lookup: CDR1 SGHAT, CDR2 FQNNGV. The CDR3 is made up of 15 amino acids.